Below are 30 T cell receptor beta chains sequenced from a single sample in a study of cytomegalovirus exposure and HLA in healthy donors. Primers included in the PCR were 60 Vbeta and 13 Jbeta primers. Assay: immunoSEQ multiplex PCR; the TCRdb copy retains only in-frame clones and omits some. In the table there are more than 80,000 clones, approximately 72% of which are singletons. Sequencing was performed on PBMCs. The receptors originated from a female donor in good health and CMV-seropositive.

For the CDR3, the DNA is TGTGCCAGCAGCTCCGGAGGACCGTTCTCTGGGGCCAACGTCCTGACTTTC. Translated: CASSSGGPFSGANVLTF. The J gene is TRBJ2-6, the V gene TRBV7-2; D possibly corresponds to TRBD2 (5 bases). The V end was cut by 4 bases, the J end by 0 bases, with 13 bases between. The germline V gene encodes CDR1 SGHTA and CDR2 FQGNSA. This CDR3 contains 17 residues.

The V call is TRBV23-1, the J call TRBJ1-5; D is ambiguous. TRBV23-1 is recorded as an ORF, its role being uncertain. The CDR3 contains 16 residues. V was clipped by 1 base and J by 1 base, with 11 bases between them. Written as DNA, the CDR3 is TGCGCCAGCAGTCAATTGAACAGTTTCAGCAATCAGCCCCAGCATTTT. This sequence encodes CASSQLNSFSNQPQHF.

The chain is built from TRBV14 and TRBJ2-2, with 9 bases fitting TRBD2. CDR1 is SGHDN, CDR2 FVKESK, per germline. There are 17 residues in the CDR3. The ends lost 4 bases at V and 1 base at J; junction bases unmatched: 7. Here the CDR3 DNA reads TGTGCCAGCAGCCCGGTAGCGGGGGCCAGGAACACCGGGGAGCTGTTTTTT. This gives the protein CASSPVAGARNTGELFF. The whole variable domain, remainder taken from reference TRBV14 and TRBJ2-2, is EAGVTQFPSHSVIEKGQTVTLRCDPISGHDNLYWYRRVMGKEIKFLLHFVKESKQDESGMPNNRFLAERTGGTYSTLKVQPAELEDSGVYFCASSPVAGARNTGELFFGEGSRLTVL.

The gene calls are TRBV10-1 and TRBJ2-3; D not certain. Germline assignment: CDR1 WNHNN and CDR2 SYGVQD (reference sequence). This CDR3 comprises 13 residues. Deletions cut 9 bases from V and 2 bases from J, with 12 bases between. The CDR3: CASRRDNTDTQYF. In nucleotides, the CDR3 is TGCGCCAGTCGGCGAGACAACACAGATACGCAGTATTTT.

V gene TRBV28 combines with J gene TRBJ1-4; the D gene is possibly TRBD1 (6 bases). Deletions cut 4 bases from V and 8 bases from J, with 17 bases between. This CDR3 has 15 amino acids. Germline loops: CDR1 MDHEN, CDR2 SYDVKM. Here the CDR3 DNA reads TGTGCCAGCAGTTACGGACAGTCCGAGAGGGAAAAACTGTTTTTT. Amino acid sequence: CASSYGQSEREKLFF.

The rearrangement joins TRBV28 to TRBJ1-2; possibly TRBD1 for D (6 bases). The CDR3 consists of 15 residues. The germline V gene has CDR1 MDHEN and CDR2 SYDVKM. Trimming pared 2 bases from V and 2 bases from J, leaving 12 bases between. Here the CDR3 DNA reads TGTGCCAGCAGTTTAATAGGACAGTACAACTATGGCTACACCTTC. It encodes CASSLIGQYNYGYTF.

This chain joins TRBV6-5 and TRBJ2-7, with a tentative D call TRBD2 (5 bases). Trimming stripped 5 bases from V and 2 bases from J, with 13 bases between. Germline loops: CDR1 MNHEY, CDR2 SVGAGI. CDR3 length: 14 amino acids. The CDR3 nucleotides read TGTGCCAGCAGTCCCCCGAGGGCGCCCTACGAGCAGTACTTC. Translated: CASSPPRAPYEQYF.

This chain's CDR3 is CASRGLRGTGELFF. Here the CDR3 DNA reads TGCGCCAGCAGGGGCCTTAGGGGCACCGGGGAGCTGTTTTTT. The chain is built from TRBV5-1 and TRBJ2-2; the D gene is possibly TRBD1 (5 bases). The CDR3 consists of 14 residues. Germline V gives CDR1 SGHRS, CDR2 YFSETQ. V was shortened by 5 bases and J by 4 bases, with 12 bases between the two germline ends.

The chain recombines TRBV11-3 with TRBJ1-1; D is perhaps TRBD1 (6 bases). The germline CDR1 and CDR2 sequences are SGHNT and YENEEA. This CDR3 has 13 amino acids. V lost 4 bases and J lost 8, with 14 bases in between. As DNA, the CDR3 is TGTGCCAGCAGCTCATCCTGGGACAAAGAAGCTTTCTTT. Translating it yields CASSSSWDKEAFF.

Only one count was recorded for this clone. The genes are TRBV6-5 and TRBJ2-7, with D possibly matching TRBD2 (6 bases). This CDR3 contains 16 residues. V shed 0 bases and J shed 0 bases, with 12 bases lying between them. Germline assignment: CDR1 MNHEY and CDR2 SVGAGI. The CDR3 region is CASSYSMSGGSYEQYF. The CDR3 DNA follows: TGTGCCAGCAGTTACTCGATGTCCGGGGGCTCCTACGAGCAGTACTTC.

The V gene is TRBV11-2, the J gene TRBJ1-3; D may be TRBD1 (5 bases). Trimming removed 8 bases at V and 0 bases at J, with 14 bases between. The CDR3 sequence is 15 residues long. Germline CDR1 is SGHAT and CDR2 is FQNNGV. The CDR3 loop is CASGSGGFSGNTIYF. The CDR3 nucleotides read TGTGCCAGCGGGTCGGGGGGTTTCTCTGGAAACACCATATATTTT.

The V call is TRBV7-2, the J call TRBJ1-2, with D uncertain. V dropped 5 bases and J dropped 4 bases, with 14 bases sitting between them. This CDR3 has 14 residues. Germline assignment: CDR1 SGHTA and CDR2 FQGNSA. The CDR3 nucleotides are TGTGCCAGCAGCCCCTCCCCCCGGAGCTATGGCTACACCTTC. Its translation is CASSPSPRSYGYTF. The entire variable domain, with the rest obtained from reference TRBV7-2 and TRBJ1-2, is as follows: GAGVSQSPSNKVTEKGKDVELRCDPISGHTALYWYRQSLGQGLEFLIYFQGNSAPDKSGLPSDRFSAERTGGSVSTLTIQRTQQEDSAVYLCASSPSPRSYGYTFGSGTRLTVV.

The CDR3 protein is CASSLALGSSYGYTF. CDR3 nucleotides: TGTGCCAGCAGCTTAGCGCTGGGCAGCTCCTATGGCTACACCTTC. This chain connects TRBV7-2 to TRBJ1-2; no clear D. This CDR3 comprises 15 residues. The V end lost 0 bases, the J end lost 4 bases, and 12 bases lay between the germline ends. The germline CDR1 and CDR2 sequences are SGHTA and FQGNSA.

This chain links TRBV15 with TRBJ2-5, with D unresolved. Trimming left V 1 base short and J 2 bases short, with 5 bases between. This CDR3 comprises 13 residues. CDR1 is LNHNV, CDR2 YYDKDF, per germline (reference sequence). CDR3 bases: TGTGCCACCAGCAGAGGACTTCAAGAGACCCAGTACTTC. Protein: CATSRGLQETQYF. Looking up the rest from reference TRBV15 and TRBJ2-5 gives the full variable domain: DAMVIQNPRYQVTQFGKPVTLSCSQTLNHNVMYWYQQKSSQAPKLLFHYYDKDFNNEADTPDNFQSRRPNTSFCFLDIRSPGLGDTAMYLCATSRGLQETQYFGPGTRLLVL.

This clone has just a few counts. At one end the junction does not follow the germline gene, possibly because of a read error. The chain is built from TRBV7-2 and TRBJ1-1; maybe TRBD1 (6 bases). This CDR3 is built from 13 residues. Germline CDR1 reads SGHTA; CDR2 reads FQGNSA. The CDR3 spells CASSFGQTAESFF. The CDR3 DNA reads TGTGCCAGCAGCTTCGGACAGACCGCTGAATCTTTCTTT.

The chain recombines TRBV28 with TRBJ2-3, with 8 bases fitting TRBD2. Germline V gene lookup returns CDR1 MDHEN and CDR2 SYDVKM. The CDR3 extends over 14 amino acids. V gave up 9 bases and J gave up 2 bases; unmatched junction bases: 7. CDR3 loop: CASAGSGVTDTQYF. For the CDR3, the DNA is TGTGCCAGTGCGGGTAGCGGGGTCACAGATACGCAGTATTTT.

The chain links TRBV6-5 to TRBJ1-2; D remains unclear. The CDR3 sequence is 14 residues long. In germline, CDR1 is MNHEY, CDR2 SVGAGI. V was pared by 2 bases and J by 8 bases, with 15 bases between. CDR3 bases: TGTGCCAGCAGTTACGCCGATACTGGCGGGGGCTACACCTTC. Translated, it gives CASSYADTGGGYTF.

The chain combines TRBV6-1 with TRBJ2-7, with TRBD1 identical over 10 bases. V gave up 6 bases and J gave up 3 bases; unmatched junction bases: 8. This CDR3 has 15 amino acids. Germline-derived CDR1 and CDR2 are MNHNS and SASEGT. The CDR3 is CASRPPGQGVYEQYF. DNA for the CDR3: TGTGCCAGCAGACCACCCGGACAGGGGGTCTACGAGCAGTACTTC.

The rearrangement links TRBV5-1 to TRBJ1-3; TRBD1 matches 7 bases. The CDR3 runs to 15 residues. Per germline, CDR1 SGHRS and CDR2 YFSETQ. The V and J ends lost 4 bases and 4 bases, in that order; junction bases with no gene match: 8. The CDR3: CASSNRTGRGNTIYF. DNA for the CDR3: TGCGCCAGCAGCAACCGGACAGGACGGGGAAACACCATATATTTT.

For the CDR3, the DNA is TGTGCCTACTCTGGGACTAGCGGGAGTAGTGAGCAGTTCTTC. As protein: CAYSGTSGSSEQFF. The chain is built from TRBV30 and TRBJ2-1, with 14 bases fitting TRBD2. The CDR3 spans 14 residues. CDR1 and CDR2 from the germline V gene are GTSNPN and SVGIG (reference sequence). Trimming removed 7 bases from V and 9 bases from J; junction bases left unmatched: 8.

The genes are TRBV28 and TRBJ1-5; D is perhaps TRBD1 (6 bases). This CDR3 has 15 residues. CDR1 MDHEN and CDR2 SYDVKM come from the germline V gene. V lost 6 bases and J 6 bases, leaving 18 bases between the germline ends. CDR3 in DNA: TGTGCCAGCAGAAACTTGGGGGCGCGATCTCAGCCCCAGCATTTT. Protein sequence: CASRNLGARSQPQHF.

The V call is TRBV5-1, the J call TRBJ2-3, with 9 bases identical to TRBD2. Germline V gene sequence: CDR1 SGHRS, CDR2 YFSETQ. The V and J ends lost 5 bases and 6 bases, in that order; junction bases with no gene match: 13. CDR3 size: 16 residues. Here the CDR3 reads CASRRGGGDTGDTQYF. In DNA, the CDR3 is TGCGCCAGCAGGCGCGGGGGGGGCGATACGGGGGATACGCAGTATTTT.

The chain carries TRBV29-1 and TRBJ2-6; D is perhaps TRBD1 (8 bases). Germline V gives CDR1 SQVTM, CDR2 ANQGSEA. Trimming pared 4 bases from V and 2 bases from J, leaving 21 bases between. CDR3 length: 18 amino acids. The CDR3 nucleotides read TGCAGCGTTGGAGCGGGGACAGGTGGCTCCACTGGGGCCAACGTCCTGACTTTC. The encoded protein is CSVGAGTGGSTGANVLTF.

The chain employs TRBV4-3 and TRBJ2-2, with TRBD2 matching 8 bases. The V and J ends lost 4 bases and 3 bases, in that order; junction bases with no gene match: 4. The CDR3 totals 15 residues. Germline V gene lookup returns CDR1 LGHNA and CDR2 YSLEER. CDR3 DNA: TGCGCCAGCAGCCTTGGACTAGCAGACACCGGGGAGCTGTTTTTT. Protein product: CASSLGLADTGELFF.

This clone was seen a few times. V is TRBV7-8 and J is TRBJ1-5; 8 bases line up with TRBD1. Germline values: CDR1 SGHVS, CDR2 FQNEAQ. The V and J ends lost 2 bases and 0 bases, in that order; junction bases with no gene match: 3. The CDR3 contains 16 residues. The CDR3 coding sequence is TGTGCCAGCAGCTTACGGACAGGGTTTAGCAATCAGCCCCAGCATTTT. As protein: CASSLRTGFSNQPQHF.

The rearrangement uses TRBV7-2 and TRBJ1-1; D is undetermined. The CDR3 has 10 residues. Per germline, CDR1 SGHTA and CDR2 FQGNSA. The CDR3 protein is CAHGLAEAFF. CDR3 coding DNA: TGTGCACACGGGTTGGCTGAAGCTTTCTTT.

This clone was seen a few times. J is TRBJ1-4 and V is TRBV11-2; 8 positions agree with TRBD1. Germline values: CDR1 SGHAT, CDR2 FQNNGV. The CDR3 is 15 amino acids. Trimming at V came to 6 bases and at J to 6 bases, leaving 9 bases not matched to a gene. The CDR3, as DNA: TGTGCCAGCAGGCCAGGGGGCGCGTCCGATGAAAAACTGTTTTTT. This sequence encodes CASRPGGASDEKLFF.

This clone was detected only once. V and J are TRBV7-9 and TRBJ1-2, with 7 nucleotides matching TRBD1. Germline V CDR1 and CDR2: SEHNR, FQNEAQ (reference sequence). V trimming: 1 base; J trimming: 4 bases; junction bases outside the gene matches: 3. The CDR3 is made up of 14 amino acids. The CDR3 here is CASSLGDSLYGYTF. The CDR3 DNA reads TGTGCCAGCAGCTTAGGGGACAGTCTCTATGGCTACACCTTC.

The CDR3 region has the DNA TGCGCCAGCAGCTTGGCCGGACAGGATCGAGGAGCTTTCTTT. It encodes CASSLAGQDRGAFF. This chain uses TRBV5-1 with TRBJ1-1; 7 bases fit TRBD1. V lost 0 bases, J lost 10 bases, and 9 bases stayed unmatched. The CDR3 has 14 amino acids. Germline loops: CDR1 SGHRS, CDR2 YFSETQ.

The CDR3 DNA sequence: TGCAGCGTCCAGGGTACAACTAATGAAAAACTGTTTTTT. It yields the protein CSVQGTTNEKLFF. The J gene is TRBJ1-4, the V gene TRBV29-1, with a tentative D call TRBD1 (5 bases). Trimming took off 6 bases at V and 0 bases at J, with 8 bases between the two ends. CDR3 length: 13 amino acids. Germline values: CDR1 SQVTM, CDR2 ANQGSEA.